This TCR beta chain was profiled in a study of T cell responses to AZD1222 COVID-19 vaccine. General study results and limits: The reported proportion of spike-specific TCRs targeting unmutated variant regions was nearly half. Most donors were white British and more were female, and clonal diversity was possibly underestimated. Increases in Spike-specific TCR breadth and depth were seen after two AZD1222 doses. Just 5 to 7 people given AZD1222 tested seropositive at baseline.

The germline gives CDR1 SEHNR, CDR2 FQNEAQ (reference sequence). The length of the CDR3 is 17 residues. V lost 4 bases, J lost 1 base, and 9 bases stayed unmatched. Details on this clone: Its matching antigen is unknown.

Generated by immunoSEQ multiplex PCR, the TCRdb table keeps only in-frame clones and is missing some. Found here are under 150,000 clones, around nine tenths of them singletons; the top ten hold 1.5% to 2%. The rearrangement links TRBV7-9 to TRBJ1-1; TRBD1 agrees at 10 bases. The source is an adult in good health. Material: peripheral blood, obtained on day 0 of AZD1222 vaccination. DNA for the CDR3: TGTGCCAGCAGCTCACTCCGGGACAGGGGAAGGAACACTGAAGCTTTCTTT. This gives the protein CASSSLRDRGRNTEAFF.